A single sample is the source of the 29 T cell receptor beta chains below, sequenced in a study of blood T cell repertoires in COVID-19. Generated by immunoSEQ multiplex PCR, the TCRdb table keeps only in-frame clones and is missing some. The table lists about 330,000 clones, over 75% of them singletons. Sequenced material: peripheral blood. Receptor source: a woman in her fifties or sixties with active or convalescent COVID-19.

Written as DNA, the CDR3 is TGCGCCAGCAGCGAGGACAGGGGTCTCGCCGGCTACACCTTC. This codes for CASSEDRGLAGYTF. This chain uses TRBV4-1 with TRBJ1-2; 9 bases line up with TRBD1. Germline CDR1 and CDR2: MGHRA and YSYEKL. CDR3 length: 14 amino acids. The V and J ends lost 5 bases and 8 bases, in that order; junction bases with no gene match: 9.

J is TRBJ2-1 and V is TRBV4-2; TRBD2 is a possible D gene (6 bases). The length of the CDR3 is 18 residues. CDR1 is LGHNA, CDR2 YNFKEQ, per germline. Trimming removed 0 bases from V and 3 bases from J, with 18 bases in between. The CDR3 bases are TGTGCCAGCAGCCAAGACCCCCCCCGGAGGGCAATCTACAATGAGCAGTTCTTC. The encoded protein is CASSQDPPRRAIYNEQFF.

J is TRBJ2-7 and V is TRBV10-3, with 8 bases fitting TRBD1. Germline V gene lookup returns CDR1 ENHRY and CDR2 SYGVKD. The CDR3 spans 16 residues. The junction had 11 bases not matched to a gene; V was cut back by 6 bases and J by 1 base. The CDR3, as DNA: TGTGCCATCAGACTAGCCCGGGACAGGAGTTCCTACGAGCAGTACTTC. The encoded protein is CAIRLARDRSSYEQYF.

This clone was seen more than once but under ten times. Other DNA sequences from this sample encode an identical CDR3 as well. This chain links TRBV29-1 with TRBJ2-6, with a tentative D call TRBD1 (6 bases). Per the germline V gene, CDR1 is SQVTM and CDR2 is ANQGSEA. This CDR3 has 13 amino acids. Trimming removed 5 bases from V and 1 base from J, with 6 bases in between. The CDR3 DNA follows: TGCAGCGTTACAGGGTCTGGGGCCAACGTCCTGACTTTC. As protein: CSVTGSGANVLTF.

This clone was counted between two and nine times. The chain combines TRBV11-2 with TRBJ2-7, with D possibly being TRBD1 (6 bases). V gave up 1 base and J gave up 1 base, with 8 bases separating them. CDR3 length equals 14 residues. Looked up from germline, CDR1 is SGHAT and CDR2 is FQNNGV. Here the CDR3 reads CASSLGQASYEQYF. DNA of the CDR3: TGTGCCAGCAGCTTAGGACAGGCTTCCTACGAGCAGTACTTC.

This clone has a single count. The V call is TRBV19, the J call TRBJ1-6, with D uncertain. The CDR3 extends over 16 amino acids. The ends were cut back, 1 base at V and 4 bases at J, with 11 bases in the middle. The V gene's germline CDR1 is LNHDA and CDR2 SQIVND (reference sequence). CDR3 nucleotide sequence: TGTGCCAGTAGTATAGCTTGGAGCAGTTATAATTCACCCCTCCACTTT. It codes for CASSIAWSSYNSPLHF.

The rearrangement joins TRBV3-1 (or the pseudogene TRBV3-2) to TRBJ1-1; maybe TRBD1 (6 bases). The germline V gene has CDR1 LGHDT and CDR2 YNNKEL (reference sequence). The CDR3 length is 13 residues. V lost 4 bases to trimming and J lost 0 bases, with 6 bases between them. In nucleotides, the CDR3 is TGTGCCAGCAGCCCAGGGGTGAACACTGAAGCTTTCTTT. Protein sequence: CASSPGVNTEAFF.

The chain joins TRBV9 to TRBJ1-6, with a possible D match to TRBD1 (6 bases). The CDR3 totals 15 residues. V dropped 4 bases and J dropped 10 bases, with 18 bases sitting between them. Germline V gene sequence: CDR1 SGDLS, CDR2 YYNGEE. The CDR3 is CASSLIQGLWSPLHF. The CDR3 DNA reads TGTGCCAGCAGCCTTATACAGGGTTTGTGGTCACCCCTCCACTTT.

The chain joins TRBV7-9 to TRBJ1-4; 7 bases map to TRBD1. Germline assignment: CDR1 SEHNR and CDR2 FQNEAQ (reference sequence). The CDR3 consists of 15 residues. The V gene end was trimmed by 5 bases and the J gene end by 6 bases; junction bases not matched to a gene: 9. CDR3 in DNA: TGTGCCAGCAGCCCTACAGGGGCGAAAGATGAAAAACTGTTTTTT. Protein product: CASSPTGAKDEKLFF.

The genes are TRBV15 and TRBJ2-7; 7 positions match TRBD2. CDR3 size: 14 residues. V shed 3 bases and J 5 bases; nucleotides not matched to a gene: 7. Germline V gene data show CDR1 as LNHNV and CDR2 as YYDKDF (reference sequence). CDR3 coding DNA: TGTGCCACCAGCAGCGCCGGCGGGAGAAACGAGCAGTACTTC. Encoded protein: CATSSAGGRNEQYF.

The gene calls are TRBV19 and TRBJ1-2; TRBD1 matches 8 bases. V shed 3 bases, J shed 6 bases, and the junction held 9 bases outside the gene matches. The CDR3 length is 15 residues. CDR1 LNHDA and CDR2 SQIVND come from the germline V gene (reference sequence). The CDR3 region is CASSMRQGIFDGYTF. In nucleotides, the CDR3 is TGTGCCAGTAGTATGAGACAGGGGATTTTTGATGGCTACACCTTC.

CDR3 protein: CASSPRGLAPLYGYTF. CDR3 DNA: TGTGCCAGCAGCCCAAGAGGGTTAGCACCGCTCTATGGCTACACCTTC. The rearrangement links TRBV14 to TRBJ1-2; D not resolved. The CDR3 has 16 residues. The V end was cut by 4 bases, the J end by 4 bases, with 19 bases between. CDR1 and CDR2 (germline): SGHDN, FVKESK.

This sequence joins TRBV6-5 and TRBJ2-1; 11 bases align to TRBD2. Trimming took 10 bases from V and 13 from J; bases not matched to a gene: 12. CDR3 length: 13 residues. Germline assignment: CDR1 MNHEY and CDR2 SVGAGI. The CDR3 DNA is TGTGCCACTGAGACTAGCGGGGTATATGGTCAGTTCTTC. Protein product: CATETSGVYGQFF.

The chain couples TRBV18 to TRBJ2-7, with D tentatively TRBD1 (7 bases). From germline, CDR1 is KGHSH and CDR2 LQKENI. Between the trimmed V and J ends, which lost 5 bases and 6 bases, there was a span of 14 bases. The CDR3 spans 13 residues. CDR3: CASSNYQGGEQYF. The CDR3 bases are TGTGCCAGCTCAAACTACCAGGGGGGCGAGCAGTACTTC.

The chain uses TRBV5-1 and TRBJ2-1; 15 bases match TRBD2. V gave up 7 bases and J gave up 9 bases; unmatched junction bases: 5. Per the germline V gene, CDR1 is SGHRS and CDR2 is YFSETQ. The CDR3 extends over 14 amino acids. The CDR3 DNA reads as TGCGCCAGCGAGGGACTAGCGGGAGGAGGTGAGCAGTTCTTC. Encoded protein: CASEGLAGGGEQFF.

The chain employs TRBV11-1 and TRBJ2-5, with D possibly being TRBD2 (6 bases). The CDR3 runs to 13 residues. From germline, CDR1 is SGHAT and CDR2 FQDESV (reference sequence). The V end was cut by 5 bases, the J end by 3 bases, with 10 bases between. Here the CDR3 reads CASSGGLEETQYF. CDR3 nucleotides: TGTGCCAGCAGCGGGGGGTTGGAAGAGACCCAGTACTTC. Full variable domain (rest looked up from reference TRBV11-1 and TRBJ2-5): EAEVAQSPRYKITEKSQAVAFWCDPISGHATLYWYRQILGQGPELLVQFQDESVVDDSQLPKDRFSAERLKGVDSTLKIQPAELGDSAMYLCASSGGLEETQYFGPGTRLLVL.

This chain uses TRBV30 with TRBJ2-7, with 7 bases that match TRBD1. The J segment lost 2 bases and the V segment lost 0 bases, leaving 7 bases of the junction unmatched. This CDR3 has 15 amino acids. The germline gives CDR1 GTSNPN, CDR2 SVGIG (reference sequence). CDR3 bases: TGTGCCTGGAGTGTACCCTCGACAGGGACCTACGAGCAGTACTTC. This encodes CAWSVPSTGTYEQYF.

In the case of this clone: Other DNA sequences in the sample encode the same CDR3. The chain employs TRBV28 and TRBJ1-1; D is ambiguous. With 3 bases removed from V and 1 base from J, the gap between germline ends came to 9 bases. From germline, CDR1 is MDHEN and CDR2 SYDVKM. The CDR3 runs to 14 residues. The CDR3 region is CASSFSTGNTEAFF. CDR3 in DNA: TGTGCCAGCAGTTTCTCGACGGGGAACACTGAAGCTTTCTTT.

The rearrangement links TRBV7-2 to TRBJ2-7; 7 bases align to TRBD1. Per germline, CDR1 SGHTA and CDR2 FQGNSA. The CDR3 is 15 residues long. V lost 5 bases to trimming and J lost 2 bases; unmatched junction nucleotides: 9. The CDR3 loop is CASSPPRDRAYEQYF. CDR3 nucleotide sequence: TGTGCCAGCAGCCCCCCCCGGGACAGAGCCTACGAGCAGTACTTC. Full variable domain (remainder filled in from reference TRBV7-2 and TRBJ2-7): GAGVSQSPSNKVTEKGKDVELRCDPISGHTALYWYRQSLGQGLEFLIYFQGNSAPDKSGLPSDRFSAERTGGSVSTLTIQRTQQEDSAVYLCASSPPRDRAYEQYFGPGTRLTVT.

Only one count was recorded for this clone. The chain joins TRBV28 to TRBJ2-7; TRBD2 aligns across 7 bases. V lost 6 bases to trimming and J lost 1 base; unmatched junction nucleotides: 9. In germline, CDR1 is MDHEN, CDR2 SYDVKM. The CDR3 loop spans 15 amino acids. The CDR3: CASSQGASGSYEQYF. The CDR3 DNA is TGTGCCAGCAGCCAGGGTGCTAGCGGTTCCTACGAGCAGTACTTC.

V and J are TRBV6-2 or TRBV6-3 and TRBJ1-2; the match to TRBD1 covers 7 bases. The V gene end was trimmed by 6 bases and the J gene end by 5 bases; junction bases not matched to a gene: 6. CDR1 MNHEY and CDR2 SVGEGT come from the germline V gene. The CDR3 loop spans 13 amino acids. The CDR3 DNA follows: TGTGCCAGCAGCCGGGACAGTACATATGGCTACACCTTC. Amino acid sequence: CASSRDSTYGYTF.

The chain carries TRBV10-3 and TRBJ2-7; D unresolved. With 0 bases removed from V and 7 bases from J, the gap between germline ends came to 10 bases. Germline assignment: CDR1 ENHRY and CDR2 SYGVKD. This CDR3 region has 13 residues. The CDR3 reads CAISESTGREQYF. DNA for the CDR3: TGTGCCATCAGTGAGTCGACGGGTAGAGAGCAGTACTTC.

The chain carries TRBV7-9 and TRBJ2-2; D possibly corresponds to TRBD2 (5 bases). Germline V lookup: CDR1 SEHNR, CDR2 FQNEAQ (reference sequence). Deletions cut 4 bases from V and 2 bases from J, with 14 bases between. The CDR3 is made up of 16 amino acids. The chain's CDR3 is CASSSASSPNTGELFF. The CDR3 bases are TGTGCCAGCAGCTCCGCTAGCTCCCCAAACACCGGGGAGCTGTTTTTT. Filled out from reference TRBV7-9 and TRBJ2-2, the complete variable domain reads DTGVSQNPRHKITKRGQNVTFRCDPISEHNRLYWYRQTLGQGPEFLTYFQNEAQLEKSRLLSDRFSAERPKGSFSTLEIQRTEQGDSAMYLCASSSASSPNTGELFFGEGSRLTVL.

This rearrangement joins TRBV6-5 to TRBJ1-2; 7 bases agree with TRBD1. The ends lost 6 bases at V and 7 bases at J; junction bases unmatched: 8. This CDR3 has 13 amino acids. The germline CDR1 and CDR2 sequences are MNHEY and SVGAGI. The CDR3 region is CASSPAGTVGYTF. In DNA form, the CDR3 reads TGTGCCAGCAGCCCCGCAGGGACAGTTGGCTACACCTTC.

This clone showed up just once. V and J are TRBV19 and TRBJ2-7; D is uncertain. V was clipped by 5 bases and J by 0 bases, with 11 bases between them. Germline CDR1 and CDR2: LNHDA and SQIVND (reference sequence). The CDR3 runs 14 residues. CDR3 residues: CASSFGSPSYEQYF. The CDR3 bases are TGTGCCAGTAGTTTCGGGTCTCCCTCCTACGAGCAGTACTTC.

This clone was observed a single time. The gene calls are TRBV30 and TRBJ2-2; the match to TRBD2 covers 7 bases. In germline, CDR1 is GTSNPN, CDR2 SVGIG (reference sequence). The CDR3 covers 17 residues. Germline trimming cut 0 bases from V and 5 bases from J; bases unmatched to any gene: 12. CDR3: CAWSVLLKGGRTGELFF. The CDR3 bases are TGTGCCTGGAGTGTACTCTTGAAGGGCGGGAGAACCGGGGAGCTGTTTTTT.

This clone was observed once. The chain couples TRBV18 to TRBJ2-5, with 8 bases aligning to TRBD2. CDR1 and CDR2 from the germline V gene are KGHSH and LQKENI. With V trimmed by 5 bases and J by 4 bases, 9 bases remained unmatched. The CDR3 runs to 15 residues. CDR3 protein: CASSTPTSVRETQYF. CDR3 nucleotides: TGTGCCAGCTCAACTCCGACTAGCGTGCGAGAGACCCAGTACTTC.

The chain carries TRBV4-1 and TRBJ1-5; no firm D call. Trimming took 1 base from V and 1 from J, leaving 5 bases between them. CDR3 length: 14 amino acids. Germline loops: CDR1 MGHRA, CDR2 YSYEKL. CDR3 in amino acids: CASSQGASNQPQHF. The CDR3 DNA sequence: TGCGCCAGCAGCCAAGGAGCAAGCAATCAGCCCCAGCATTTT.

The chain is built from TRBV6-5 and TRBJ2-2; possible D gene TRBD1, 5 bases. The germline gives CDR1 MNHEY, CDR2 SVGAGI. The CDR3 is made up of 14 amino acids. The V and J ends lost 6 bases and 4 bases respectively, with 12 bases between them. This chain's CDR3 is CASSRDRITGELFF. In nucleotides, the CDR3 is TGTGCCAGCAGCCGCGACAGAATCACCGGGGAGCTGTTTTTT.